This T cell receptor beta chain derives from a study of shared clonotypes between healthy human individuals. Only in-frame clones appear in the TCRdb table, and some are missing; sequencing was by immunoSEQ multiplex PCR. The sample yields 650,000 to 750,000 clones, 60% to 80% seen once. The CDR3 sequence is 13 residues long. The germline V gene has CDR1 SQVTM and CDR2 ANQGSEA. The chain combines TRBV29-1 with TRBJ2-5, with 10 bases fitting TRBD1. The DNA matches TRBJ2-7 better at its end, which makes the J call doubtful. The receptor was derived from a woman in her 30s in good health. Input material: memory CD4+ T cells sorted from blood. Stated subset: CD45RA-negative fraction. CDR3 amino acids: CSVDRQGAGEQYF. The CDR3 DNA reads TGCAGCGTTGATCGACAGGGGGCCGGCGAGCAGTACTTC.